In its sample, the clone carrying this T cell receptor beta chain was seen a few times. Its antigen remains unknown. The sample is drawn from a study of beta chain features in type 1 diabetes. Study conclusions and caveats: It was possible that PCR favored shorter templates, equally so in patients and controls. Significant though moderate, a shortening of TCRB CDR3s appeared in all four CD4+ subsets of Type 1 diabetes patients. TCRB repertoires of naive, central memory and Treg cells appeared more similar among patients than among healthy donors.

Trimming stripped 2 bases from V and 3 bases from J, with 9 bases between. The CDR3 is 15 amino acids. Germline CDR1 is SGHKS and CDR2 is YYEKEE (reference sequence). All of the isolated RNA was reverse transcribed, so expressed TCRB transcripts were sequenced. Sequencing was performed with immunoSEQ multiplex PCR; in TCRdb, only in-frame clones are kept and a portion is missing. The sample has 400,000 or so clones, 8.5% to 10% seen once. This sequence originates from a man aged 30 to 45 with type 1 diabetes. The chain employs TRBV5-5 and TRBJ2-6, with D unresolved. Sequencing used central memory CD4+ T cells from blood. The CDR3 protein is CASSLVEGGANVLTF. The CDR3 nucleotides are TGTGCCAGCAGCTTAGTCGAAGGTGGGGCCAACGTCCTGACTTTC.